The source of this TCR beta chain is a study of long-term antiretroviral therapy in people with HIV. Across the whole study: The study's earliest collections predate the 2015 immediate-ART recommendation by about a decade.

Sequencing relied on immunoSEQ assay v3.0, run at survey level. The repertoire was sequenced with immunoSEQ multiplex PCR; TCRdb's copy has only in-frame clones and lacks some. Of about 20,000 clones listed, 75% to 85% are singletons. At least one PBMC sample before ART and at least two after were required. United States facilities provided treatment to all participants with HIV. There were roughly 0.9-10 million cryopreserved PBMC in the samples before DNA extraction. This clone was observed a few times. This sequence originates from a woman aged 40 to 50 with HIV. The source material was unsorted PBMCs, sampled 0.2 years after starting antiretroviral therapy.

The CDR3 is CASSLGDRGYEQYF. The CDR3 region has the DNA TGTGCCAGCAGTTTAGGGGACAGGGGCTACGAGCAGTACTTC. V and J are TRBV27 and TRBJ2-7; 10 nucleotides match TRBD1. V shed 2 bases, J shed 3 bases, and the junction held 1 base outside the gene matches. The CDR3 spans 14 residues. CDR1 and CDR2 (germline): MNHEY, SMNVEV (reference sequence).